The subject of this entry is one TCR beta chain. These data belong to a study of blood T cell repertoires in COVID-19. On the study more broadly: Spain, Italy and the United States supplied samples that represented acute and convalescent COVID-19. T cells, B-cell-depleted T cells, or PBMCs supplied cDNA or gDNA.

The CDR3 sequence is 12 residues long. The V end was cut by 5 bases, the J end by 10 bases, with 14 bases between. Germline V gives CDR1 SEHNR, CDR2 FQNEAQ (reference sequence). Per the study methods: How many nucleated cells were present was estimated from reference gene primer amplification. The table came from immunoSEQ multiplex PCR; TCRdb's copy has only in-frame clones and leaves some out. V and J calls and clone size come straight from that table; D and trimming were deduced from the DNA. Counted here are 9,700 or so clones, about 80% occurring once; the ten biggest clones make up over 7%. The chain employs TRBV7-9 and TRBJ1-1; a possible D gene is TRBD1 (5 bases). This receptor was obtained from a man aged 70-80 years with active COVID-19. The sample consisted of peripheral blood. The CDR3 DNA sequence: TGTGCCAGCAGCCCAGTTGACAGTGTAGCTTTCTTT. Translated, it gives CASSPVDSVAFF.